The clone carrying this TCR beta chain was counted only a few times. Its antigen is not identified. Sequencing templates came from extracted RNA that was reverse transcribed into cDNA. Profiling relied on immunoSEQ multiplex PCR, and the TCRdb table lists in-frame clones only, not all of them. Here the sample spans around 200,000 clones, roughly 61% being singletons. As to treatment: oral pan-JAK inhibitor, 5-10 mg twice daily. This entry is derived from a study of CD8+ T cells in alopecia areata. Notes on the study in general: Sharing of TCR sequences between patients (possibly for HLA-related reasons) was less clear than in mice.

The germline V gene encodes CDR1 DFQATT and CDR2 SNEGSKA (reference sequence). Trimming took off 6 bases at V and 5 bases at J, with 8 bases between the two ends. CDR3 length: 11 residues. The material was CD8+ T cells sorted from blood, obtained at week 24, from a patient treated with tofacitinib. The clonotype was recovered from a human donor with alopecia areata. The V gene is TRBV20-1, the J gene TRBJ2-1; tentatively, D is TRBD1 (5 bases). CDR3 in amino acids: CSAEDNNEQFF. In DNA, the CDR3 is TGCAGTGCCGAGGACAACAATGAGCAGTTCTTC.